The 9 T cell receptor beta chains in this list originate from one sample, sequenced in a study of technical replicates of blood from a few donors. Sequenced by immunoSEQ multiplex PCR; TCRdb stores in-frame clones only, minus some. The table has more than 90,000 clones, 90% to 97% seen once. Source material: T cells isolated from PBMCs. The source is a human donor in good health.

This clone was counted a single time. The genes are TRBV7-9 and TRBJ1-4; 11 nucleotides align to TRBD1. The V segment lost 8 bases and the J segment 8 bases; nucleotides outside the gene matches: 1. CDR3 length: 12 amino acids. The V gene's germline CDR1 is SEHNR and CDR2 FQNEAQ (reference sequence). The CDR3, as DNA: TGTGCCAGCGGGACAGGGGGAGAAAAACTGTTTTTT. Amino acid sequence: CASGTGGEKLFF.

With regard to this clone: One junction end does not reproduce the germline sequence, and a read error may be involved. The CDR3 spells CASSLDTDQPQHF. The CDR3 DNA sequence: TGTGCTAGCAGCTTGGACACCGATCAGCCCCAGCATTTT. The chain combines TRBV7-7 with TRBJ1-5, with a weak D call TRBD1 (5 bases). This CDR3 has 13 residues. Germline CDR1 and CDR2: SSHAT and FNYEAQ (reference sequence).

The rearrangement joins TRBV6-5 to TRBJ1-1; TRBD1 agrees at 7 bases. The CDR3 has 11 amino acids. In germline, CDR1 is MNHEY, CDR2 SVGAGI. V shed 6 bases, J shed 8 bases, and the junction held 3 bases outside the gene matches. Here the CDR3 DNA reads TGTGCCAGCAGAAAACAGGGGGAAGCTTTCTTT. Protein product: CASRKQGEAFF.

The V gene is TRBV5-1, the J gene TRBJ2-5; D not resolved. V gave up 4 bases and J gave up 4 bases, with 14 bases separating them. Germline-derived CDR1 and CDR2 are SGHRS and YFSETQ. The CDR3 is made up of 14 amino acids. The DNA of the CDR3 is TGCGCCAGCAGCCCTCAAACCACGGGAGAGACCCAGTACTTC. Encoded protein: CASSPQTTGETQYF.

The chain combines TRBV18 with TRBJ2-2; 8 bases agree with TRBD2. Germline V gene data show CDR1 as KGHSH and CDR2 as LQKENI. With 0 bases clipped from V and 0 bases from J, the junction kept 0 bases outside the gene matches. CDR3 size: 16 residues. This chain's CDR3 is CASSPPGLANTGELFF. The CDR3 coding sequence is TGTGCCAGCTCACCACCGGGACTAGCGAACACCGGGGAGCTGTTTTTT.

The chain joins TRBV6-1 to TRBJ2-7; the match to TRBD1 covers 8 bases. Trimming removed 8 bases from V and 4 bases from J; junction bases left unmatched: 13. Per the germline V gene, CDR1 is MNHNS and CDR2 is SASEGT. This CDR3 region has 15 residues. CDR3 sequence: CASHWAGQATYEQYF. Written as DNA, the CDR3 is TGTGCCAGCCACTGGGCGGGACAGGCGACTTACGAGCAGTACTTC.

The chain couples TRBV7-9 to TRBJ1-4; D is possibly TRBD1 (5 bases). Trimming removed 4 bases from V and 3 bases from J, with 15 bases in between. This CDR3 spans 16 amino acids. Germline V CDR1 and CDR2: SEHNR, FQNEAQ (reference sequence). DNA of the CDR3: TGTGCCAGCAGCTCAGGGATGCGCATTGCTAATGAAAAACTGTTTTTT. Protein product: CASSSGMRIANEKLFF.

The chain combines TRBV5-6 with TRBJ1-3; 7 bases align to TRBD1. The CDR3 covers 16 residues. The germline CDR1 and CDR2 sequences are SGHDT and YYEEEE. Trimming took 4 bases from V and 2 from J; bases not matched to a gene: 9. In DNA, the CDR3 is TGTGCCAGCAGCCGCTTGGAGGGGGCGGCTGGAAACACCATATATTTT. This gives the protein CASSRLEGAAGNTIYF.

The chain employs TRBV5-1 and TRBJ1-4; the match to TRBD1 covers 10 bases. The germline V gene has CDR1 SGHRS and CDR2 YFSETQ. The CDR3 is made up of 14 amino acids. V gave up 4 bases and J gave up 6 bases; unmatched junction bases: 3. CDR3 coding DNA: TGCGCCAGCAGCATCGGGACAGGGGATGAAAAACTGTTTTTT. The encoded protein is CASSIGTGDEKLFF.